The 17 T cell receptor beta chains below come from one sample, sequenced in a study of vaccination effects on CD4 cells after COVID-19. Measured with immunoSEQ multiplex PCR; TCRdb has only the in-frame clones, and not every one. The sample holds just under 65,000 clones, roughly 76% seen once. These receptors lack a known antigen. Viral peptide pool expansion of antigen-specific CD4+ T cells preceded sequencing in the ViraFEST assay. Having been cultured for ten to eleven days, the cells underwent CD4+ T cell isolation. The healthy vaccine recipients, who had no prior SARS-CoV-2 infection, showed negative nucleocapsid antibodies. The specimen comprised CD4+ T cells from PBMCs cultured with HCoV-OC43 spike peptides, sampled before COVID-19 vaccination. Documented subset: HCoV-OC43 spike overlapping peptide pool stimulation. The receptors shown here come from a human donor who received a COVID-19 vaccine.

The chain links TRBV24-1 to TRBJ2-1; 12 bases line up with TRBD1. The CDR3 is 15 residues long. Germline CDR1 and CDR2: KGHDR and SFDVKD. V gave up 4 bases and J gave up 9 bases; unmatched junction bases: 6. The CDR3 DNA is TGTGCCACCAGTGACTCCGGGACAGGGGGCACTGAGCAGTTCTTC. This encodes CATSDSGTGGTEQFF.

This chain joins TRBV5-1 and TRBJ2-1; D uncertain. Trimming cost V 0 bases and J 7 bases, with 14 bases left between them. CDR3 length: 15 amino acids. The germline V gene encodes CDR1 SGHRS and CDR2 YFSETQ. The CDR3 is CASSLAPPGPNEQFF. CDR3 nucleotides: TGCGCCAGCAGCTTGGCTCCGCCAGGACCTAATGAGCAGTTCTTC.

As DNA, the CDR3 is TGTGCCAGCAGTCATAGCGGGGGGGAGTACAATGAGCAGTTCTTC. Protein: CASSHSGGEYNEQFF. J is TRBJ2-1 and V is TRBV6-2 or TRBV6-3; 11 positions agree with TRBD2. This CDR3 is built from 15 residues. Germline CDR1 reads MNHEY; CDR2 reads SVGEGT. V shed 5 bases, J shed 4 bases, and the junction held 4 bases outside the gene matches.

This clone is a singleton in its sample. The chain has TRBV5-1 and TRBJ2-1, with D maybe TRBD1 (6 bases). V gave up 4 bases and J gave up 1 base, with 21 bases separating them. CDR3 length: 18 residues. CDR1 is SGHRS and CDR2 is YFSETQ in the germline V gene. In nucleotides, the CDR3 is TGCGCCAGCAGCGGGGGCAGCGGAGGAAAGGGATCCTACAATGAGCAGTTCTTC. Translated, it gives CASSGGSGGKGSYNEQFF.

This clone occurred once. This sequence joins TRBV4-1 and TRBJ1-1; no clear D gene. Trimming took off 3 bases at V and 5 bases at J, with 13 bases between the two ends. The CDR3 has 14 residues. The V gene's germline CDR1 is MGHRA and CDR2 YSYEKL. The DNA for the CDR3 is TGCGCCAGCAGCCAGTTCTATAGAGGGACTGAAGCTTTCTTT. This codes for CASSQFYRGTEAFF.

This clone was seen once. The chain is built from TRBV12-3 or TRBV12-4 and TRBJ2-7; D is possibly TRBD2 (6 bases). This CDR3 is built from 13 residues. The V end was cut by 4 bases, the J end by 6 bases, with 13 bases between. CDR3 region: CASSSGTLFEQYV. The DNA of the CDR3 is TGTGCCAGCAGTTCGGGGACTCTGTTCGAGCAGTACGTC.

The genes are TRBV7-9 and TRBJ2-5, with D perhaps matching TRBD1 or TRBD2 (6 bases each). Germline CDR1 is SEHNR and CDR2 is FQNEAQ (reference sequence). The CDR3 totals 15 residues. V lost 8 bases, J lost 4 bases, and 20 bases lay in between. The CDR3 DNA follows: TGTGCCAGCCAACGAGGGGGGCAACAGGTAGAGACCCAGTACTTC. This encodes CASQRGGQQVETQYF.

The chain carries TRBV7-2 and TRBJ1-1; no definite D call. V lost 0 bases, J lost 4 bases, and 9 bases lay in between. Germline CDR1 is SGHTA and CDR2 is FQGNSA. The CDR3 is 14 residues long. CDR3 in DNA: TGTGCCAGCAGCTTAGCAGGGATGATCACTGAAGCTTTCTTT. The encoded protein is CASSLAGMITEAFF.

The chain links TRBV14 to TRBJ1-3, with a possible D match to TRBD1 (5 bases). The CDR3 loop spans 17 amino acids. In germline, CDR1 is SGHDN, CDR2 FVKESK. Trimming took 0 bases from V and 0 from J, leaving 12 bases between them. The CDR3 nucleotides read TGTGCCAGCAGCCAAGATCGTGACAGAAGCTCTGGAAACACCATATATTTT. Its protein product is CASSQDRDRSSGNTIYF.

This clone was observed a single time. This specimen includes other DNA sequences encoding the same CDR3. The gene calls are TRBV28 and TRBJ2-5; TRBD2 aligns across 12 bases. Germline V lookup: CDR1 MDHEN, CDR2 SYDVKM. Germline trimming cut 3 bases from V and 1 base from J; bases unmatched to any gene: 0. CDR3 size: 15 residues. Written as DNA, the CDR3 is TGTGCCAGCAGTTTGACTAGCGGGGGCCAAGAGACCCAGTACTTC. The encoded protein is CASSLTSGGQETQYF.

The chain has TRBV7-2 and TRBJ1-5; no clear D gene. Trimming pared 5 bases from V and 1 base from J, leaving 9 bases between. The CDR3 length is 14 residues. The germline V gene has CDR1 SGHTA and CDR2 FQGNSA. For the CDR3, the DNA is TGTGCCAGCAGCGATAGGAAGAGCAATCAGCCCCAGCATTTT. Translated, it gives CASSDRKSNQPQHF. Together with reference TRBV7-2 and TRBJ1-5, the CDR3 gives the full variable domain: GAGVSQSPSNKVTEKGKDVELRCDPISGHTALYWYRQSLGQGLEFLIYFQGNSAPDKSGLPSDRFSAERTGGSVSTLTIQRTQQEDSAVYLCASSDRKSNQPQHFGDGTRLSIL.

The V gene is TRBV15, the J gene TRBJ2-5, with 8 bases that match TRBD1. Per the germline V gene, CDR1 is LNHNV and CDR2 is YYDKDF (reference sequence). Losses at the gene ends were 0 bases for V and 5 bases for J; bases not matched to a gene: 14. The CDR3 runs to 18 residues. This CDR3 reads CATSREQGGFVVTETQYF. The CDR3 DNA is TGTGCCACCAGCAGAGAACAGGGGGGTTTTGTGGTAACTGAGACCCAGTACTTC.

V is TRBV12-5 and J is TRBJ1-1; no firm D call. Per the germline V gene, CDR1 is LGHNT and CDR2 is FRNRAP. Trimming shortened V by 4 bases and J by 5 bases, and 14 bases separated the two germline ends. CDR3 size: 14 residues. The CDR3 loop reads CASGSPTLGTEAFF. CDR3 DNA sequence: TGTGCTAGTGGTTCCCCGACGCTGGGGACTGAAGCTTTCTTT.

This chain connects TRBV6-6 to TRBJ1-6; D gene uncertain. The CDR3 has 14 amino acids. Trimming shortened V by 1 base and J by 9 bases, and 10 bases separated the two germline ends. The germline gives CDR1 MNHNY, CDR2 SVGAGI (reference sequence). This chain's CDR3 is CASSYLTEGSPLHF. As DNA, the CDR3 is TGTGCCAGCAGTTACTTAACCGAAGGTTCACCCCTCCACTTT.

V usage is TRBV5-3 and J usage is TRBJ2-5; either TRBD1 or TRBD2 may fit D (5 bases each). TRBV5-3 is known as an ORF, though its function is uncertain. This CDR3 is 15 amino acids long. Trimming stripped 3 bases from V and 0 bases from J, with 12 bases between. The CDR3 sequence is CARSSPGSYQETQYF. In DNA form, the CDR3 reads TGTGCCAGAAGCTCTCCAGGGAGCTACCAAGAGACCCAGTACTTC.

The V gene is TRBV24-1, the J gene TRBJ2-3; 11 bases are a match to TRBD1. V lost 9 bases to trimming and J lost 2 bases; unmatched junction nucleotides: 0. The V gene's germline CDR1 is KGHDR and CDR2 SFDVKD. The CDR3 sequence is 13 residues long. The CDR3 DNA sequence: TGTGCCACCGGACAGGGGGCCACAGATACGCAGTATTTT. Translated: CATGQGATDTQYF.

V gene TRBV5-1 combines with J gene TRBJ1-4, with D possibly matching TRBD1 (5 bases). Germline V gene data show CDR1 as SGHRS and CDR2 as YFSETQ. V dropped 3 bases and J dropped 4 bases, with 16 bases sitting between them. This CDR3 has 16 amino acids. The CDR3 coding sequence is TGCGCCAGCAGCTCCATTAGTGGGGGAATTAATGAAAAACTGTTTTTT. Amino acids: CASSSISGGINEKLFF.